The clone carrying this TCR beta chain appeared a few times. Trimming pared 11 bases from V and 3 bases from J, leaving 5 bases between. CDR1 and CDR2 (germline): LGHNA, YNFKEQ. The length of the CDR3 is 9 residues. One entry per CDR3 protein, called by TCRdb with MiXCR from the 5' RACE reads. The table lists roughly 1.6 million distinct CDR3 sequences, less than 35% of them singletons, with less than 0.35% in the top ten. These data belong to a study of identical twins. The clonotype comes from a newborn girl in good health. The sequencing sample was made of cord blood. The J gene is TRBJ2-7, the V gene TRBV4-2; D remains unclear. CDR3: CAPNYEQYF. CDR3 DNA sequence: TGTGCCCCGAACTACGAGCAGTACTTC.